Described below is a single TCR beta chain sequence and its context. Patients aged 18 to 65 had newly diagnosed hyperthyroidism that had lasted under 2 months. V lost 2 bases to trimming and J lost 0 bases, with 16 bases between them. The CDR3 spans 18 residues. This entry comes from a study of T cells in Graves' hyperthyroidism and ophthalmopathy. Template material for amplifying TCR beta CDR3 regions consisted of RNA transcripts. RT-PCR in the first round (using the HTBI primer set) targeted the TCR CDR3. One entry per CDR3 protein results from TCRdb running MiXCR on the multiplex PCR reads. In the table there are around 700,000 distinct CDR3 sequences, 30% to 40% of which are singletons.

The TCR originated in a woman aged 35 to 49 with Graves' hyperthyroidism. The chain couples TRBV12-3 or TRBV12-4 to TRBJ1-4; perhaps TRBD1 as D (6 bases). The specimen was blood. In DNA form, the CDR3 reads TGTGCCAGCAGTTTAAGCCGGCAGGGGTCTGCAACTAATGAAAAACTGTTTTTT. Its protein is CASSLSRQGSATNEKLFF.